This is a list of T cell receptor beta chains from one sample in a study of cytomegalovirus exposure and HLA in healthy donors. Assay: immunoSEQ multiplex PCR; the TCRdb copy retains only in-frame clones and omits some. The sample contains tens of thousands of clones, over 85% of which appear only once. What was sequenced was PBMCs. These receptors were collected from a woman in her twenties or thirties in good health and CMV-seronegative. CDR3s include the opening cysteine and the closing phenylalanine or tryptophan. The D gene is left open where the match is weak. Size is omitted from some rows. Given values are once, few, many or a class for expanded clones.

>.|TRBV5-1|.|TRBJ1-1
CASSPTVTGSHLEPEAFF
TGCGCCAGCAGCCCTACCGTTACCGGGTCACACCTTGAACCTGAAGCTTTCTTT
>.|TRBV19|.|TRBJ2-7
CASSTQYSGSYEQYF
TGTGCCAGTAGTACCCAATATAGCGGCTCCTACGAGCAGTACTTC
>.|TRBV30|TRBD1|TRBJ2-2
CAWIPLPTGTAGELFF
TGTGCCTGGATCCCCCTCCCGACAGGGACGGCCGGGGAGCTGTTTTTT
>.|TRBV5-5|.|TRBJ2-5
CASRGDETQYF
TGTGCCAGTAGGGGCGATGAGACCCAGTACTTC
>.|TRBV30|TRBD2|TRBJ2-7
CAYQRTSPYEQYF
TGTGCCTACCAACGGACTAGTCCATACGAGCAGTACTTC
>.|TRBV18|.|TRBJ2-7
CASSPYGGTYEQYF
TGTGCCAGCTCACCGTACGGGGGTACTTACGAGCAGTACTTC
>few|TRBV14|.|TRBJ2-7
CASSTDSYEQYF
TGTGCCAGCAGCACAGACTCCTACGAGCAGTACTTC
>.|TRBV4-2|.|TRBJ2-7
CASSRGGVFSYEQYF
TGTGCCAGCAGCAGAGGAGGGGTCTTCTCCTACGAGCAGTACTTC
>.|TRBV5-1|TRBD2|TRBJ2-3
CASSFGGGGTDTQYF
TGCGCCAGCAGCTTTGGCGGGGGGGGAACAGATACGCAGTATTTT
>.|TRBV19|TRBD2|TRBJ2-3
CASSIGGTILTDTQYF
TGTGCCAGTAGTATAGGGGGGACTATACTCACAGATACGCAGTATTTT
>.|TRBV30|TRBD2|TRBJ2-3
CAWSNGLAGGTDTQYF
TGTGCCTGGTCAAACGGACTAGCGGGGGGCACAGATACGCAGTATTTT
>.|TRBV18|.|TRBJ2-1
CASSLKTLSYNEQFF
TGTGCCAGCTCACTGAAAACCCTATCCTACAATGAGCAGTTCTTC
>once|TRBV6-4|.|TRBJ1-6
CASSDSGRGNSPLHF
TGTGCCAGCAGTGACTCGGGTAGAGGTAATTCACCCCTCCACTTT
>.|TRBV6-1|.|TRBJ1-1
CASNFRSGNTEAFF
TGTGCCAGCAACTTCCGGAGTGGGAACACTGAAGCTTTCTTT
>.|TRBV6-1|.|TRBJ1-5
CASKETPGGQPQHF
TGTGCCAGCAAGGAAACTCCGGGAGGCCAGCCCCAGCATTTT
>.|TRBV5-5|TRBD1|TRBJ2-5
CASSSGTEKTQYF
TGTGCCAGCAGCTCCGGGACAGAGAAGACCCAGTACTTC
>.|TRBV10-2|TRBD2|TRBJ2-2
CATGLAGGPSTGELFF
TGCGCCACCGGACTAGCGGGAGGGCCGAGCACCGGGGAGCTGTTTTTT
>.|TRBV18|TRBD1|TRBJ2-7
CASSPQGADYEQYF
TGTGCCAGCTCACCACAGGGGGCCGATTACGAGCAGTACTTC
>.|TRBV15|TRBD1|TRBJ1-3
CATSKYQGASGNTIYF
TGTGCCACCAGCAAATATCAGGGGGCAAGTGGAAACACCATATATTTT
>.|TRBV27|TRBD2|TRBJ2-2
CASSLVLAGGPNTGELFF
TGTGCCAGCAGTTTAGTATTAGCGGGGGGGCCGAACACCGGGGAGCTGTTTTTT
>.|TRBV30|.|TRBJ1-5
CAWSVGGDLGSNQPQHF
TGTGCCTGGAGTGTAGGGGGAGACCTGGGTTCCAATCAGCCCCAGCATTTT
>.|TRBV5-1|TRBD1|TRBJ2-7
CASSPDLRTGREQYF
TGCGCCAGCAGCCCGGACCTCCGGACAGGGCGCGAGCAGTACTTC
>.|TRBV15|.|TRBJ1-1
CATSRESGSTEAFF
TGTGCCACCAGCAGAGAGTCGGGATCCACTGAAGCTTTCTTT
>.|TRBV19|TRBD1|TRBJ1-5
CASRTRGPGAGNQPQHF
TGTGCCAGTAGGACGAGGGGGCCAGGGGCTGGCAATCAGCCCCAGCATTTT
>.|TRBV21-1|.|TRBJ2-7
CASSKGVAGEDEQYF
TGTGCCAGCAGCAAAGGTGTAGCGGGAGAGGACGAGCAGTACTTC
>.|TRBV30|.|TRBJ1-2
CAWTQSTAGGYTF
TGTGCCTGGACCCAATCGACAGCCGGTGGCTACACCTTC
>.|TRBV6-6|TRBD1|TRBJ2-7
CASRADRGATYEQYF
TGTGCCAGCAGAGCGGACAGGGGGGCCACCTACGAGCAGTACTTC
>.|TRBV7-2|.|TRBJ2-7
CASSLSSQGVAYEQYF
TGTGCCAGCAGCTTAAGCTCACAGGGAGTTGCCTACGAGCAGTACTTC
>.|TRBV18|TRBD1|TRBJ2-5
CASSPGQGAVETQYF
TGTGCCAGCTCACCGGGACAGGGGGCGGTTGAGACCCAGTACTTC
>.|TRBV30|TRBD2|TRBJ2-7
CAWSNLAGGAYEQYF
TGTGCCTGGAGTAACTTGGCGGGGGGGGCGTACGAGCAGTACTTC
>.|TRBV28|.|TRBJ1-2
CASSLGQGNYGYTF
TGTGCCAGCAGTTTAGGCCAGGGTAATTATGGCTACACCTTC
>.|TRBV7-3|.|TRBJ2-5
CASSMQGGTQYF
TGTGCCAGCAGCATGCAGGGGGGGACCCAGTACTTC
>.|TRBV28|TRBD2|TRBJ2-3
CASSPGGARTDTQYF
TGTGCCAGCAGTCCCGGGGGGGCCCGCACAGATACGCAGTATTTT
>.|TRBV6-1|TRBD1|TRBJ1-1
CASNEGQGYPEAFF
TGTGCCAGCAATGAGGGACAGGGTTACCCTGAAGCTTTCTTT
>.|TRBV5-1|.|TRBJ2-1
CASSGEAEQYNEQFF
TGCGCCAGCAGTGGCGAAGCGGAACAATACAATGAGCAGTTCTTC
>.|TRBV30|TRBD2|TRBJ2-7
CAWSVSGGTYEQYF
TGTGCCTGGAGTGTAAGCGGGGGGACCTACGAGCAGTACTTC
>.|TRBV5-1|.|TRBJ2-5
CASSSNLIAGRVQETQYF
TGCGCCAGCAGCTCCAACCTCATCGCGGGCAGAGTCCAAGAGACCCAGTACTTC
>.|TRBV25-1|.|TRBJ1-1
CASIEGGDTEAFF
TGTGCCAGCATAGAGGGTGGGGACACTGAAGCTTTCTTT
>.|TRBV30|.|TRBJ2-3
CAWSRGAADTQYF
TGTGCCTGGAGCCGGGGGGCCGCAGATACGCAGTATTTT
>.|TRBV5-6|TRBD2|TRBJ2-7
CASSPRRPGLVYEQYF
TGTGCCAGCAGCCCACGACGCCCGGGACTAGTCTACGAGCAGTACTTC